This T cell receptor (beta chain) is from a study of T cells after yellow fever vaccination. Using its own MiXCR run on the 5' RACE reads, TCRdb lists one record per CDR3 protein. The repertoire holds some 560,000 distinct CDR3 sequences, with around 16% as singletons. The ends lost 3 bases at V and 2 bases at J; junction bases unmatched: 2. Germline V gene lookup returns CDR1 SGHRS and CDR2 YFSETQ. CDR3 size: 13 residues. This sequence was found in a man between 18 and 35 years old who received the YFV17D yellow fever vaccine. Material: PBMCs, obtained around 5 days after the first yellow fever vaccination. The rearrangement joins TRBV5-1 to TRBJ2-7; TRBD1 aligns across 7 bases. The CDR3 loop reads CASSWDSPYEQYF. DNA for the CDR3: TGCGCCAGCAGCTGGGACAGCCCCTACGAGCAGTACTTC.